What follows are 9 T cell receptor beta chains derived from one specimen sequenced in a study of T-cell reconstitution after alpha-beta-depleted transplantation in children. A library of TCRbeta sequences, prepared with unique molecular identifiers, was generated. TCRdb itself ran the PCR reads through MiXCR, one entry per CDR3 protein. Here the sample spans over 100,000 distinct CDR3 sequences, around 7% being singletons. The specimen comprised PBMCs, sampled before TCRalphabeta/CD19-depleted stem cell transplant. These receptors were obtained from a boy aged 2 to 9 with acute lymphoblastic leukemia, due to receive a stem cell transplant.

This clonotype was seen ten or more times. The chain employs TRBV12-3 or TRBV12-4 and TRBJ2-7; 10 bases fit TRBD2. V lost 6 bases to trimming and J lost 7 bases; unmatched junction nucleotides: 9. CDR3 length equals 14 residues. In DNA, the CDR3 is TGTGCCAGCAGGGCTAGCGGGGGCATTTCTGAGCAGTACTTC. Protein sequence: CASRASGGISEQYF.

There are many counts of this clonotype. The genes are TRBV5-1 and TRBJ1-4; unclear D gene. V gave up 0 bases and J gave up 3 bases, with 18 bases separating them. The CDR3 has 18 amino acids. CDR1 SGHRS and CDR2 YFSETQ come from the germline V gene. Here the CDR3 DNA reads TGCGCCAGCAGCTTGGGACATAACTCCTTGAAGGCTAATGAAAAACTGTTTTTT. It encodes CASSLGHNSLKANEKLFF.

Ten or more counts support this clonotype. J is TRBJ1-1 and V is TRBV5-1; possible D gene TRBD1, 5 bases. The CDR3 sequence is 15 residues long. Germline loops: CDR1 SGHRS, CDR2 YFSETQ. V was shortened by 4 bases and J by 4 bases, with 17 bases between the two germline ends. CDR3 nucleotide sequence: TGCGCCAGCAGCCCTTCTGGGACTTTAGGCACTGAAGCTTTCTTT. The encoded protein is CASSPSGTLGTEAFF. The whole variable domain, filled in from reference TRBV5-1 and TRBJ1-1, reads KAGVTQTPRYLIKTRGQQVTLSCSPISGHRSVSWYQQTPGQGLQFLFEYFSETQRNKGNFPGRFSGRQFSNSRSEMNVSTLELGDSALYLCASSPSGTLGTEAFFGQGTRLTVV.

This clonotype occurred many times. The CDR3 sequence: CASSSEPGLAAEQYF. For the CDR3, the DNA is TGCGCCAGCAGCTCCGAGCCGGGACTAGCTGCCGAGCAGTACTTC. This rearrangement joins TRBV5-1 to TRBJ2-7; TRBD2 matches at 9 bases. Germline trimming cut 3 bases from V and 6 bases from J; bases unmatched to any gene: 10. Per germline, CDR1 SGHRS and CDR2 YFSETQ. CDR3 size: 15 residues. The full variable domain, rest sourced from reference TRBV5-1 and TRBJ2-7, is KAGVTQTPRYLIKTRGQQVTLSCSPISGHRSVSWYQQTPGQGLQFLFEYFSETQRNKGNFPGRFSGRQFSNSRSEMNVSTLELGDSALYLCASSSEPGLAAEQYFGPGTRLTVT.

The rearrangement joins TRBV29-1 to TRBJ2-3; a possible D gene is TRBD2 (7 bases). Germline assignment: CDR1 SQVTM and CDR2 ANQGSEA. The CDR3 sequence is 15 residues long. The V and J ends lost 6 bases and 6 bases respectively, with 22 bases between them. DNA of the CDR3: TGCAGCGTCGACCCCCGGAAGGGGGGGACCGATACGCAGTATTTT. This sequence encodes CSVDPRKGGTDTQYF.

This clonotype was observed at least ten times. V and J are TRBV5-1 and TRBJ2-5, with 9 nucleotides matching TRBD2. V lost 4 bases to trimming and J lost 5 bases; unmatched junction nucleotides: 15. CDR3 length: 17 amino acids. Germline-derived CDR1 and CDR2 are SGHRS and YFSETQ. As DNA, the CDR3 is TGCGCCAGCAGCACAGGATGGACTAGCGCCCCGGGGGAGACCCAGTACTTC. Protein sequence: CASSTGWTSAPGETQYF.

There are a few counts of this clonotype. Its ends do not fully match the called genes, so a read error is possible. V and J are TRBV7-2 and TRBJ2-1; D is perhaps TRBD2 (7 bases). Looked up from germline, CDR1 is SGHTA and CDR2 is FQGNSA. The CDR3 consists of 11 residues. CDR3 bases: TGTGCCAGCACTGGAGGGGGGGGGTTCCCCTTC. It encodes CASTGGGGFPF.

This clonotype was seen more than once but under ten times. This chain connects TRBV20-1 to TRBJ1-4; 9 bases match TRBD1. Germline V gene lookup returns CDR1 DFQATT and CDR2 SNEGSKA (reference sequence). Trimming took 1 base from V and 12 from J; bases not matched to a gene: 6. CDR3 length: 13 residues. The CDR3 DNA is TGCAGTGCTAGAGTGACAGGGGGGCTTGAACTGTTTTTT. Protein: CSARVTGGLELFF.

This clonotype was recorded at least ten times. The chain combines TRBV27 with TRBJ1-2, with a weak D call TRBD1 (6 bases). This CDR3 is 11 amino acids long. CDR1 is MNHEY and CDR2 is SMNVEV in the germline V gene (reference sequence). Trimming pared 2 bases from V and 8 bases from J, leaving 6 bases between. CDR3 nucleotide sequence: TGTGCCAGCAGTTTAGGGGGCGGCTACACCTTC. Residues: CASSLGGGYTF.